A selection of T cell receptor beta chains follows, all from one sample in a study of cytomegalovirus exposure and HLA in healthy donors. Libraries were prepared by immunoSEQ multiplex PCR; TCRdb keeps only in-frame clonotypes and omits some of them. The repertoire holds 200,000 to 250,000 clones, with about two thirds as singletons. The sample consisted of PBMCs. The receptors were sampled from a man aged 40-49 years in good health and CMV-seropositive. Each CDR3 is given with its conserved first and last residue. The order of the fields is CDR3 DNA, CDR3 protein, clone size, J gene, V gene, D gene. D genes are given only for firm matches. Some rows have no size entry. The others give once, few or many, or a class for an expanded clone.

TGTGCCAGCAGCTTAGGGGACAGAGCGAACACCGGGGAGCTGTTTTTT CASSLGDRANTGELFF . TRBJ2-2 TRBV7-3 TRBD1
TGTGCCAGCAGTTACCAGACGGGGACAAACACCGGGGAGCTGTTTTTT CASSYQTGTNTGELFF . TRBJ2-2 TRBV6-6 .
TGTGCCAGCAGCTCGTATCAGGGGACAGGGGGGACACCCCTCCACTTT CASSSYQGTGGTPLHF . TRBJ1-6 TRBV5-6 TRBD1
TGTGCCAGCAGTACCTCCCCAGGGTTTGAGCAGTACTTC CASSTSPGFEQYF few TRBJ2-7 TRBV6-4 .
TGCGCCACCTCGGTGGGGAGGGGACAAGAGACCCAGTACTTC CATSVGRGQETQYF . TRBJ2-5 TRBV5-1 TRBD2
TGCGCCAGCAGTGAGTCGTTACAGGCGGAGCTTGAGAGGCCCCAGCATTTT CASSESLQAELERPQHF . TRBJ1-5 TRBV10-2 .
TGCGCCAGCAAGGGGGAAACTAGCGCCAACAATGAGCAGTTCTTC CASKGETSANNEQFF . TRBJ2-1 TRBV10-1 .
TGTGCCAGCAGGAGCTCCTACGAGCAGTACTTC CASRSSYEQYF . TRBJ2-7 TRBV28 .
TGTGCCAGTAGTATAGGCGGCGGGGACGAGCAGTACTTC CASSIGGGDEQYF few TRBJ2-7 TRBV19 .
TGTTCCAGCAGGCAGGGAATCGGAGAAGCTTTCTTT CSSRQGIGEAFF . TRBJ1-1 TRBV7-9 .
TGCGCCAGCAGGGCGGGTTCTAATAACTATGGCTACACCTTC CASRAGSNNYGYTF . TRBJ1-2 TRBV5-1 .
TGTGCCAGCGGCGATGGGGACAGGGACACAGATACGCAGTATTTT CASGDGDRDTDTQYF . TRBJ2-3 TRBV13 TRBD1
TGCGCCAGCATTCGGGGGGCTGAAATGAACACTGAAGCTTTCTTT CASIRGAEMNTEAFF . TRBJ1-1 TRBV5-1 .
TGTGCCAGCAGCTTGTCCCCCCGGGACGAGCAGTACTTC CASSLSPRDEQYF . TRBJ2-7 TRBV5-6 .
TGCGCCAGCAGCTTGGACCTCAGGGGGCGCCGGTACAATGAGCAGTTCTTC CASSLDLRGRRYNEQFF . TRBJ2-1 TRBV5-1 TRBD1
TGCGCCAGCAGGGTTTCCTCGGGCTCCTACGAGCAGTACTTC CASRVSSGSYEQYF few TRBJ2-7 TRBV5-1 .
TGTGCCAGCAGCCCCCGACAGGGTTTCGGGGAAAAACTGTTTTTT CASSPRQGFGEKLFF . TRBJ1-4 TRBV7-8 TRBD1
TGTGCCAGCAGCCCGACCGGGACAGGGGGCTCGGGGGAGACCCAGTACTTC CASSPTGTGGSGETQYF . TRBJ2-5 TRBV9 TRBD1